The T cell receptor (beta chain) described here comes from a study of T cell repertoires in cytomegalovirus infection. TCRdb recomputed calls from the reads with MiXCR, one row per CDR3 protein. The sample includes 150,000 or so distinct CDR3 sequences, about 15% of them seen just once. The germline V gene encodes CDR1 SGHVS and CDR2 FQNEAQ. The CDR3 extends over 13 amino acids. V was shortened by 11 bases and J by 7 bases, with 17 bases between the two germline ends. Whole-study findings and limits: The ex vivo response was dominated by HLA-C-restricted CMV-specific TCR beta clonotypes. Carriage of CMV together with the relevant HLA was identifiable through cumulative public TCR beta family frequency.

This clonotype was seen a handful of times. Antigen: not known. The sequence came from a human donor in good health (CMV status not recorded). Some clones in this sample may be carry-over from other donors' samples. This chain links TRBV7-8 with TRBJ2-2; tentative D call: TRBD2 (6 bases). The specimen sequenced was CD8+ T cells from PBMCs. The CDR3 bases are TGTGCCTCGCAGCGGTGGAGGGGCGGGGAGCTGTTTTTT. It is translated as CASQRWRGGELFF.